Sequencing of this T cell receptor (beta chain) was carried out in a study of early T cells in non-severe SARS-CoV-2 infection. General study points: Database matching using VDJdb favored anti-spike CD8 responses, with private and CD4 specificities left missing.

This clonotype was detected only a few times. The antigen remains unidentified. The CDR3 has 13 residues. The germline V gene encodes CDR1 MNHEY and CDR2 SVGEGT. The V gene lost 6 bases and the J gene lost 7 bases, with 15 bases spanning the gap. In the library, individual cDNA molecules carried attached unique molecular identifiers. TCRdb used MiXCR to reprocess the 5' RACE reads, holding one entry per CDR3 protein. The repertoire holds around 50,000 distinct CDR3 sequences, with approximately 6.7% as singletons. The sequenced sample consisted of whole blood. The sequence derives from an adult who was a healthcare worker with PCR-confirmed SARS-CoV-2 infection or an uninfected control (not recorded which). The chain is built from TRBV6-2 or TRBV6-3 and TRBJ2-5; D unresolved. This chain's CDR3 is CASRPPGLPTQYF. The CDR3 DNA follows: TGTGCCAGCAGGCCTCCGGGCCTCCCGACCCAGTACTTC.